The 6 T cell receptor beta chains reported below all come from one sample, sequenced in a study of spatial heterogeneity in lung cancer. General study points: Mutation tallies in tumors tracked expanded intratumoral alpha and beta TCR counts.

These receptors' targets are unknown. TCRdb processed the 5' RACE reads anew with MiXCR; each CDR3 protein has one entry. The sample lists approximately 17,000 distinct CDR3 sequences, 7.5% occurring once. Time point indicated: sample taken at primary tumor resection. The sequencing here drew on lung tumor tissue, taken at surgery. The source is a male donor with early-stage non-small cell lung cancer.

The chain links TRBV2 to TRBJ2-3; unclear D gene. Per germline, CDR1 SNHLY and CDR2 FYNNEI. The CDR3 loop spans 13 amino acids. Trimming left V 7 bases short and J 2 bases short, with 10 bases between. This chain's CDR3 is CASKTENTDTQYF. The CDR3 nucleotides are TGTGCCAGCAAGACCGAAAACACAGATACGCAGTATTTT.

V gene TRBV12-3 or TRBV12-4 combines with J gene TRBJ2-5, with TRBD2 identical over 11 bases. Germline trimming cut 6 bases from V and 2 bases from J; bases unmatched to any gene: 8. This CDR3 comprises 16 residues. CDR3 in DNA: TGTGCCAGCAGAAGTGGACTAGCGGGCAATCAAGAGACCCAGTACTTC. Translation gives CASRSGLAGNQETQYF.

This clonotype occurred many times. The chain carries TRBV7-8 and TRBJ1-1, with D unclear. V lost 2 bases and J 4 bases, leaving 14 bases between the germline ends. This CDR3 spans 15 amino acids. The germline CDR1 and CDR2 sequences are SGHVS and FQNEAQ. This CDR3 is CASSLPGPGSTEAFF. Written as DNA, the CDR3 is TGTGCCAGCAGCTTACCCGGCCCGGGCAGCACTGAAGCTTTCTTT.

By sample share, this clonotype is medium-sized. The chain uses TRBV28 and TRBJ2-5, with D possibly being TRBD1 or TRBD2 (6 bases each). The CDR3 spans 19 residues. Trimming cost V 3 bases and J 5 bases, with 28 bases left between them. Germline CDR1 reads MDHEN; CDR2 reads SYDVKM. Written as DNA, the CDR3 is TGTGCCAGCAGTTTTCCCGGGAGCAGGTGGGGACACGAGTCGGAGACCCAGTACTTC. Translating it yields CASSFPGSRWGHESETQYF.

The chain joins TRBV30 to TRBJ2-5; D perhaps matches TRBD2 (5 bases). V was clipped by 0 bases and J by 9 bases, with 20 bases between them. Germline V gives CDR1 GTSNPN, CDR2 SVGIG (reference sequence). This CDR3 is built from 15 residues. CDR3 amino acids: CAWSVRQGGRWAQYF. The CDR3 DNA is TGTGCCTGGAGTGTACGGCAAGGAGGACGATGGGCCCAGTACTTC. Combining the CDR3 with reference TRBV30 and TRBJ2-5 gives the whole variable domain SQTIHQWPATLVQPVGSPLSLECTVEGTSNPNLYWYRQAAGRGLQLLFYSVGIGQISSEVPQNLSASRPQDRQFILSSKKLLLSDSGFYLCAWSVRQGGRWAQYFGPGTRLLVL.

The table lists this clonotype with many counts. The chain's CDR3 is CASSPTTRDSDTQYF. Written as DNA, the CDR3 is TGTGCCAGCTCACCCACCACTCGCGATTCGGATACGCAGTATTTT. This sequence joins TRBV18 and TRBJ2-3; no firm D call. V was pared by 3 bases and J by 6 bases, with 16 bases between. Per the germline V gene, CDR1 is KGHSH and CDR2 is LQKENI. CDR3 size: 15 residues.